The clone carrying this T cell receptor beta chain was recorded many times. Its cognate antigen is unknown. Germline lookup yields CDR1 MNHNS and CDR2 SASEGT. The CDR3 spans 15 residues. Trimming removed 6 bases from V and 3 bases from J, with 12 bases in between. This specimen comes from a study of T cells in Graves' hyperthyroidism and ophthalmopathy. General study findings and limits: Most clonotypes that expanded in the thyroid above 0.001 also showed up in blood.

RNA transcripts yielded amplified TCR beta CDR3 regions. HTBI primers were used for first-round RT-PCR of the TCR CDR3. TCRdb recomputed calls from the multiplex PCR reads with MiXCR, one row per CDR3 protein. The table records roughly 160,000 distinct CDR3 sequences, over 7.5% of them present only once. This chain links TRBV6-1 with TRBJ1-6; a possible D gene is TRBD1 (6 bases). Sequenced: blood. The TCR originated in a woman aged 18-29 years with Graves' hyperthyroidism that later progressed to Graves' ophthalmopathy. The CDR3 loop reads CASRMDSLYNSPLHF. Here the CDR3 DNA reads TGTGCCAGCAGAATGGACAGCCTCTATAATTCACCCCTCCACTTT.